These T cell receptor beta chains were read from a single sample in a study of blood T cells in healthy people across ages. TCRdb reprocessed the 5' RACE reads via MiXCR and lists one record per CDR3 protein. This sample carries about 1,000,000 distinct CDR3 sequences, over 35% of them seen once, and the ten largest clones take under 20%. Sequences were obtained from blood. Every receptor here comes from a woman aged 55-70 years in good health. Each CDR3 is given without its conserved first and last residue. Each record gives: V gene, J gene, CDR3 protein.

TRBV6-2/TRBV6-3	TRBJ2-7	ASSYDFDFYEQY
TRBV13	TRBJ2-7	ASSLRTSTYEQY
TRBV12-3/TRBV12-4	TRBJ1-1	ASSLTLTGDNTEAF
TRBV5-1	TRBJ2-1	ASSLAGLAGTNEQF
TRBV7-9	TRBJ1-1	TVGEAF
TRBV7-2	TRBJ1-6	ASSLAVWSSPLH
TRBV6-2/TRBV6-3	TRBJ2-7	ASSTDRGSTYEQY
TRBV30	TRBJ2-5	AWSSAPRAAQY
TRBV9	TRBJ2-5	ASSVGGSSVYNEQY
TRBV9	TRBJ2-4	ASSAAGSGKNIQY
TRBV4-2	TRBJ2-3	ASSQGTSVSDTQY
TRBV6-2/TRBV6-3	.	ASSYPRTGKEGEQY
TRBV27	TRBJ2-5	ASSQLQGTQY
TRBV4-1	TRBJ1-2	ASSQGSVRDYGYT
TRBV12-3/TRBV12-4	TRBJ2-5	ASSLRYGTETQY
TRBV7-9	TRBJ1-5	ASSPLPNQPQH
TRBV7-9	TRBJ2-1	AGGTRGDEQF
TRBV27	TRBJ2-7	ASSPSGGALYEQY
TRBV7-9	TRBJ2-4	ASSLEAGKKAKNIQY
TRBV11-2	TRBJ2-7	ASSLDQQTTKRY
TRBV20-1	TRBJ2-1	SAQMWSPNPGPYNEQF
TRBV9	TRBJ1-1	ASSPGGGLPAGEAF
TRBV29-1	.	SVEGQTGISSYNEQY
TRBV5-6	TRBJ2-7	ASSSLGSEQY
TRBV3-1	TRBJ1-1	ASSQLGQGTEAF
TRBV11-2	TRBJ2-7	ASSGPASYEQY
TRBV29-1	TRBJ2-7	SVIAGGTSEQY
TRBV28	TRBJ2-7	ATQWQQYEQY
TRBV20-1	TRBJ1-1	SARDWGGSGTEAF
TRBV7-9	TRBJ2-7	ASSLEGQGNEQY
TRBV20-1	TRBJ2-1	SARDLRKAYNEQF
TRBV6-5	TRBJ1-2	ASRLDNYGYT
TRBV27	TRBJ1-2	ASSFAWRTDGYT
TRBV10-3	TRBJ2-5	AISEQGLETQY
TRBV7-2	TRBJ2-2	ASSFMGDSTGELF
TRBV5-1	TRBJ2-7	ASSLHPLQTGSVSEQY
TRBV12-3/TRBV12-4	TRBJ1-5	ASSPIGAGGYSNQPQH
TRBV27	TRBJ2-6	ASSLSVGSSGANVLT
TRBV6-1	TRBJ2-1	ASSGPLAGFYNEQF
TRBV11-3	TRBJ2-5	ASSKRQVEEETQY
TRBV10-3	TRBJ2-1	AIKGETEQF
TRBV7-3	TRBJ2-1	ASSHGRAGDLYNEQF
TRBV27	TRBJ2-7	ASRQGTEIYEQY
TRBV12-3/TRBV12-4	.	ASSLRARAYEQY
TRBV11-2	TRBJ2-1	ASSLSGPASTSGRLRDEQF
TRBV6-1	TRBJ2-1	ASRRTSGSDEQF
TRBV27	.	ASSLGLGFEQY
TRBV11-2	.	ASSRGGGLYEQY
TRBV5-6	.	ASSPGGEAETQY
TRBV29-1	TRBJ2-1	SVGGRAANEQF
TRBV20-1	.	SAATPNEQY
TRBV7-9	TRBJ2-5	ASSSETQY